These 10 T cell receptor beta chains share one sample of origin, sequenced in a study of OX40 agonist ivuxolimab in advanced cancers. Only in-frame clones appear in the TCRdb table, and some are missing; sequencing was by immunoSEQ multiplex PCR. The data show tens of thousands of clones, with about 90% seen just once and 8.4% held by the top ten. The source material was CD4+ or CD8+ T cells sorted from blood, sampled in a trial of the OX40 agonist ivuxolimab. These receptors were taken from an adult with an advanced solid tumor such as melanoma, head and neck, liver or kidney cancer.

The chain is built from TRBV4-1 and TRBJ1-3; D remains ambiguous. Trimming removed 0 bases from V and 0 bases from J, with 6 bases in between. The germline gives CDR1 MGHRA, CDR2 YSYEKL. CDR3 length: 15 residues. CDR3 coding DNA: TGCGCCAGCAGCCAAGATCCCGTCTCTGGAAACACCATATATTTT. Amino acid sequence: CASSQDPVSGNTIYF.

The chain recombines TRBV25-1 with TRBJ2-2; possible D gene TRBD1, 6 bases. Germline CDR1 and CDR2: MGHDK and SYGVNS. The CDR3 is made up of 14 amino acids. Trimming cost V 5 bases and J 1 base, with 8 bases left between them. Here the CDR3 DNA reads TGTGCCAGCAGTCCGACAGGGAACACCGGGGAGCTGTTTTTT. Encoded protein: CASSPTGNTGELFF.

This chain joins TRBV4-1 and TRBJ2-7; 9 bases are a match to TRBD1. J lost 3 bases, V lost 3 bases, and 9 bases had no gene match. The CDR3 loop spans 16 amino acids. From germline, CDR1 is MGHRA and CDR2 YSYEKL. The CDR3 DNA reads TGCGCCAGCAGCCAGGATCGGACAGGGGAAGGCTACGAGCAGTACTTC. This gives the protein CASSQDRTGEGYEQYF.

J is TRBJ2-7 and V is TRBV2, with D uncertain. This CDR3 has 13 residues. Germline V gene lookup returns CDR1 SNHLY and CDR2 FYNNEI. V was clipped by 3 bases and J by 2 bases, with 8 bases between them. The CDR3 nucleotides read TGTGCCAGCAGTGATGACCTTACCTACGAGCAGTACTTC. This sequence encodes CASSDDLTYEQYF. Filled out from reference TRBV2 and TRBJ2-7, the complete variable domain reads EPEVTQTPSHQVTQMGQEVILRCVPISNHLYFYWYRQILGQKVEFLVSFYNNEISEKSEIFDDQFSVERPDGSNFTLKIRSTKLEDSAMYFCASSDDLTYEQYFGPGTRLTVT.

CDR3 DNA: TGTGCCAGCAGTTCCTTTGGACAAGATTGGGGCACTGAAGCTTTCTTT. As protein: CASSSFGQDWGTEAFF. The V gene is TRBV6-5, the J gene TRBJ1-1; D is possibly TRBD1 (5 bases). Trimming took 4 bases from V and 4 from J, leaving 19 bases between them. CDR3 length equals 16 residues. Germline V gene lookup returns CDR1 MNHEY and CDR2 SVGAGI.

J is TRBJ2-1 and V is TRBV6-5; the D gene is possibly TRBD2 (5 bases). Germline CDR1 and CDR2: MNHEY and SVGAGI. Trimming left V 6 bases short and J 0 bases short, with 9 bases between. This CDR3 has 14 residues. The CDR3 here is CASRLGGSYNEQFF. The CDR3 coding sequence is TGTGCCAGCAGACTAGGAGGCTCCTACAATGAGCAGTTCTTC.

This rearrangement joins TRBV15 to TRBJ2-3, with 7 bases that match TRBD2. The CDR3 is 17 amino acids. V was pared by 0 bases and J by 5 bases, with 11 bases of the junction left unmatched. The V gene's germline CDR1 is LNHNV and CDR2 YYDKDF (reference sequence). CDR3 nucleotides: TGTGCCACCAGCAGAGAGTATGCTAGCGGTCTAAGAGATACGCAGTATTTT. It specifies CATSREYASGLRDTQYF.

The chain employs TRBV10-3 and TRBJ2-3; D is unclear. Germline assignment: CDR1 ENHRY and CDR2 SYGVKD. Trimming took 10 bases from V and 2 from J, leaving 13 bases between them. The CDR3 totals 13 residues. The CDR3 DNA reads TGTGCCACCGAAGGGCTACACACAGATACGCAGTATTTT. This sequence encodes CATEGLHTDTQYF.

The chain's CDR3 is CASSLRWSSGGLNNEQFF. The CDR3 DNA follows: TGCGCCAGCAGCTTGAGGTGGTCTAGCGGGGGCCTAAACAATGAGCAGTTCTTC. The chain carries TRBV5-1 and TRBJ2-1; 10 bases line up with TRBD2. The CDR3 runs to 18 residues. V dropped 1 base and J dropped 5; count of bases not matched to a gene: 12. Per the germline V gene, CDR1 is SGHRS and CDR2 is YFSETQ.

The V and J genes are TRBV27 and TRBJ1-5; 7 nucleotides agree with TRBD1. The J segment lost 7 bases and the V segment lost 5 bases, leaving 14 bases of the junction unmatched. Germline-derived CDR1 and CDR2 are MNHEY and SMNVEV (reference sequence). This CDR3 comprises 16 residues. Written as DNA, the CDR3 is TGTGCCAGCAGTCTGAGAGGGGGCAGTTTTTTGCAGCCCCAGCATTTT. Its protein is CASSLRGGSFLQPQHF.